Listed below are T cell receptor beta chains from one sample, sequenced in a study of vaccination and CD4 T cells after COVID-19. These receptors have no known antigen. MiXCR, applied by TCRdb to the PCR reads, yields one record per CDR3 protein. Of 9,500 to 15,000 distinct CDR3 sequences in the sample, around 60% were seen once. Sequenced sample: CD4+ T cells from blood, cultured in vitro. These receptors all stem from a human donor who had recovered from COVID-19. Each CDR3 is given without its conserved first and last residue. The order of the fields is V gene, J gene, CDR3 protein.

TRBV20-1	TRBJ2-2	SDLKRGRGTGELF
TRBV19	TRBJ2-7	ASSILPGDRGFYEQY
TRBV20-1	TRBJ2-7	SARDFRGREYEQY
TRBV12-3/TRBV12-4	TRBJ2-7	ASSLNGYEQY
TRBV28	TRBJ1-2	ASSLSGGLLNYGYT
TRBV20-1	TRBJ2-7	SARSFRDSPYEQY
TRBV20-1	TRBJ2-5	SARSSGAQETQY
TRBV18	TRBJ2-7	ASSPDTRAGYEQY
TRBV12-3/TRBV12-4	TRBJ1-2	ASSLQGAYGYT
TRBV7-2	TRBJ2-5	ASSLDRVQETQY
TRBV7-6	TRBJ1-1	ASSGRDTEAF
TRBV7-9	TRBJ1-1	ASSPSAVTEAF
TRBV7-6	TRBJ1-1	ASSRYSRTNTEAF
TRBV15	TRBJ1-5	ATSRVIILQGQPQH
TRBV6-5	TRBJ2-7	ASSYRTASGRVSYEQY
TRBV6-1	TRBJ2-5	ASSERSDGRETQY